This passage covers 13 T cell receptor beta chains from one sample sequenced in a study of T-cell reconstitution after alpha-beta-depleted transplantation in children. This sample's TCRbeta library carried unique molecular identifier barcodes. TCRdb recomputed calls from the PCR reads with MiXCR, one row per CDR3 protein. The sample contains 97,000 or so distinct CDR3 sequences, roughly 6% of which appear only once. Sequencing used PBMCs, mostly from graft donor cells, obtained 60 days after TCRalphabeta/CD19-depleted stem cell transplant. The source of these receptors is a female patient aged 2-15 years who had a stem cell transplant for Fanconi anemia, so the T cells may come from the graft donor.

CDR3 in amino acids: CASSVGPLAGEETQYF. The CDR3 DNA is TGTGCCAGCAGCGTAGGTCCACTAGCGGGGGAAGAGACCCAGTACTTC. This sequence joins TRBV9 and TRBJ2-5, with 11 bases lining up with TRBD2. Germline assignment: CDR1 SGDLS and CDR2 YYNGEE. This CDR3 comprises 16 residues. V shed 0 bases, J shed 3 bases, and the junction held 4 bases outside the gene matches.

This clonotype has at least ten counts. This chain uses TRBV20-1 with TRBJ2-7; 10 bases agree with TRBD2. Germline lookup yields CDR1 DFQATT and CDR2 SNEGSKA (reference sequence). The CDR3 is made up of 14 amino acids. V lost 2 bases and J lost 0; bases outside the gene matches: 1. CDR3 sequence (DNA): TGCAGTGCTAGACCTAGCGGGAGCTCCTACGAGCAGTACTTC. It translates to CSARPSGSSYEQYF.

This clonotype showed up many times. The chain is built from TRBV2 and TRBJ2-3; TRBD2 matches 9 bases. Looked up from germline, CDR1 is SNHLY and CDR2 is FYNNEI. This CDR3 region has 14 residues. Trimming cost V 7 bases and J 6 bases; bases outside gene matches: 8. CDR3 amino acids: CASTPGLAYDTQYF. The CDR3 DNA follows: TGTGCCAGCACACCGGGACTAGCATATGATACGCAGTATTTT.

This clonotype was observed many times. V and J are TRBV7-2 and TRBJ2-7; a weak D match, TRBD1 (5 bases). Trimming pared 2 bases from V and 7 bases from J, leaving 21 bases between. CDR3 length: 16 residues. Germline V gene data show CDR1 as SGHTA and CDR2 as FQGNSA. In nucleotides, the CDR3 is TGTGCCAGCAGCTTAAGACAGAGTCCTACTACTGGGGAGCAGTACTTC. Protein product: CASSLRQSPTTGEQYF. Filled out from reference TRBV7-2 and TRBJ2-7, the complete variable domain reads GAGVSQSPSNKVTEKGKDVELRCDPISGHTALYWYRQSLGQGLEFLIYFQGNSAPDKSGLPSDRFSAERTGGSVSTLTIQRTQQEDSAVYLCASSLRQSPTTGEQYFGPGTRLTVT.

The J gene is TRBJ2-7, the V gene TRBV20-1; 9 positions match TRBD2. V lost 0 bases to trimming and J lost 0 bases; unmatched junction nucleotides: 6. The CDR3 covers 16 residues. Germline CDR1 reads DFQATT; CDR2 reads SNEGSKA (reference sequence). This CDR3 reads CSARDSRSGSSYEQYF. CDR3 in DNA: TGCAGTGCTAGAGATTCGCGTAGCGGGAGCTCCTACGAGCAGTACTTC.

This clonotype showed up just a few times. V is TRBV18 and J is TRBJ2-5, with 8 bases fitting TRBD2. V gave up 2 bases and J gave up 4 bases; unmatched junction bases: 6. Per the germline V gene, CDR1 is KGHSH and CDR2 is LQKENI. The CDR3 has 15 amino acids. The CDR3, as DNA: TGTGCCAGCTCACCATACGGGGGGGCCGGAGAGACCCAGTACTTC. Translation gives CASSPYGGAGETQYF. The variable domain in full, with the rest retrieved from reference TRBV18 and TRBJ2-5, is NAGVMQNPRHLVRRRGQEARLRCSPMKGHSHVYWYRQLPEEGLKFMVYLQKENIIDESGMPKERFSAEFPKEGPSILRIQQVVRGDSAAYFCASSPYGGAGETQYFGPGTRLLVL.

The chain links TRBV20-1 to TRBJ2-7; possibly TRBD2 for D (6 bases). CDR3 length equals 13 residues. Looked up from germline, CDR1 is DFQATT and CDR2 is SNEGSKA (reference sequence). V shed 3 bases and J shed 1 base, with 10 bases lying between them. The CDR3 sequence is CSASPGTSYEQYF. The CDR3 region has the DNA TGCAGTGCTAGTCCCGGGACTTCCTACGAGCAGTACTTC.

This clonotype showed up many times. CDR3 bases: TGTGCCATCAGTGATCTAGCAGAAAAACTGTTTTTT. Protein product: CAISDLAEKLFF. The chain employs TRBV10-3 and TRBJ1-4; D unresolved. V was pared by 3 bases and J by 8 bases, with 7 bases between. Germline CDR1 reads ENHRY; CDR2 reads SYGVKD. This CDR3 spans 12 amino acids.

The V and J genes are TRBV7-2 and TRBJ2-7; 13 bases are shared with TRBD2. The ends lost 7 bases at V and 3 bases at J; junction bases unmatched: 9. Germline V gene data show CDR1 as SGHTA and CDR2 as FQGNSA. CDR3 length: 16 residues. The CDR3 bases are TGTGCCAGCACACTAGCGGGAGGGCCAATCCTCTACGAGCAGTACTTC. As protein: CASTLAGGPILYEQYF.

This clonotype has ten or more counts. The chain joins TRBV15 to TRBJ2-3; 8 bases are a match to TRBD2. The germline CDR1 and CDR2 sequences are LNHNV and YYDKDF (reference sequence). J was trimmed by 3 bases and V by 2 bases; bases with no gene match: 13. The CDR3 has 18 residues. The CDR3: CATSRSIYGGALTDTQYF. The DNA for the CDR3 is TGTGCCACCAGCAGATCCATCTACGGGGGGGCCTTAACAGATACGCAGTATTTT. Supplemented by reference TRBV15 and TRBJ2-3, the full variable domain reads DAMVIQNPRYQVTQFGKPVTLSCSQTLNHNVMYWYQQKSSQAPKLLFHYYDKDFNNEADTPDNFQSRRPNTSFCFLDIRSPGLGDTAMYLCATSRSIYGGALTDTQYFGPGTRLTVL.

The V call is TRBV28, the J call TRBJ1-1; maybe TRBD1 (5 bases). Trimming left V 4 bases short and J 6 bases short, with 15 bases between. There are 14 residues in the CDR3. Germline CDR1 reads MDHEN; CDR2 reads SYDVKM. The CDR3 is CASSSGAAKAEAFF. As DNA, the CDR3 is TGTGCCAGCAGTTCCGGGGCCGCGAAGGCTGAAGCTTTCTTT.

The CDR3 DNA follows: TGTGCCATCAGTGAAGGGGACGGCCCCACTAATTCACCCCTCCACTTT. Translating gives CAISEGDGPTNSPLHF. The chain has TRBV10-3 and TRBJ1-6; D is possibly TRBD1 (5 bases). The V end lost 3 bases, the J end lost 6 bases, and 15 bases lay between the germline ends. The CDR3 is 16 amino acids. The germline CDR1 and CDR2 sequences are ENHRY and SYGVKD.

This clonotype showed up many times. The chain couples TRBV20-1 to TRBJ2-7; the match to TRBD2 covers 7 bases. The CDR3 covers 12 residues. Germline V gene data show CDR1 as DFQATT and CDR2 as SNEGSKA (reference sequence). J was trimmed by 6 bases and V by 3 bases; bases with no gene match: 5. CDR3 nucleotides: TGCAGTGCTAGGGGATCTAGCGGCGAGCAGTACTTC. Translating it yields CSARGSSGEQYF.